This is a list of T cell receptor beta chains from one sample in a study of cytomegalovirus exposure and HLA in healthy donors. Produced via immunoSEQ multiplex PCR; TCRdb's table is partial and in-frame only. The repertoire holds about 160,000 clones, with 65% to 80% as singletons. Material: PBMCs. The origin of the receptors is a woman aged 50 to 65 in good health and CMV-seropositive. Each CDR3 is given with its conserved first and last residue. D genes are given only for firm matches. Clone size is not always given. Where it is, it says once, few, many or a class for expanded clones.

>TRBV27|TRBD1|TRBJ1-4|-
CASSRDRVEKLFF
TGTGCCAGCAGCCGGGACAGGGTTGAAAAACTGTTTTTT
>TRBV4-2|TRBD2|TRBJ2-4|-
CASSQDRGTSDSAKNIQYF
TGTGCCAGCAGCCAAGATAGAGGGACTAGCGATTCCGCCAAAAACATTCAGTACTTC
>TRBV7-9|TRBD1|TRBJ1-2|-
CASSSRTGIIYGYTF
TGTGCCAGCAGCTCCAGGACAGGGATCATCTATGGCTACACCTTC
>TRBV5-1|TRBD1|TRBJ1-1|few
CASSLETGGHTEAFF
TGCGCCAGCAGCTTGGAGACAGGGGGGCACACTGAAGCTTTCTTT
>TRBV5-1|TRBD2|TRBJ2-5|-
CASSSAFSGAGRTQYF
TGCGCCAGCAGCTCCGCTTTTAGCGGGGCTGGGCGGACCCAGTACTTC
>TRBV5-1|-|TRBJ2-1|-
CASSSSRGSYNEQFF
TGCGCCAGCAGCTCCTCCAGGGGATCCTACAATGAGCAGTTCTTC
>TRBV9|TRBD2|TRBJ2-1|-
CASSVTSGGAFGNEQFF
TGTGCCAGCAGCGTTACTAGCGGGGGGGCCTTTGGTAATGAGCAGTTCTTC
>TRBV5-1|-|TRBJ2-5|-
CASSLGTLGGTQETQYF
TGCGCCAGCAGCTTGGGGACCCTTGGGGGGACCCAAGAGACCCAGTACTTC
>TRBV15|-|TRBJ1-4|-
CATSREGRGAANEKLFF
TGTGCCACCAGCAGAGAGGGTCGGGGGGCGGCTAATGAAAAACTGTTTTTT
>TRBV13|TRBD1|TRBJ2-3|-
CASSLEQGATDTQYF
TGTGCCAGCAGCTTAGAACAGGGGGCAACAGATACGCAGTATTTT
>TRBV7-2|-|TRBJ1-5|many
CASSKGHSGQPQHF
TGTGCCAGCAGCAAAGGACATTCGGGTCAGCCCCAGCATTTT
>TRBV29-1|-|TRBJ1-2|-
CSVDSGGYGYTF
TGCAGCGTCGACTCGGGGGGTTATGGCTACACCTTC
>TRBV5-1|-|TRBJ2-2|-
CASGTGGHGELFF
TGCGCCAGCGGCACGGGGGGCCACGGGGAGCTGTTTTTT
>TRBV7-9|-|TRBJ2-7|-
CASRQGTYEQYF
TGTGCCAGCAGACAGGGAACCTACGAGCAGTACTTC
>TRBV6-1|-|TRBJ1-2|-
CASSEAQRTAYGYTF
TGTGCCAGCAGTGAAGCGCAGAGGACAGCCTATGGCTACACCTTC
>TRBV5-4|TRBD2|TRBJ2-1|-
CASSLSLAGEGEQFF
TGTGCCAGCAGCTTGTCTCTAGCGGGGGAGGGTGAGCAGTTCTTC
>TRBV7-3|-|TRBJ2-5|-
CASSLRGQETQYF
TGTGCCAGCAGCTTAAGAGGCCAAGAGACCCAGTACTTC
>TRBV2|-|TRBJ1-6|-
CASTWGRGRFGSPLHF
TGTGCCAGCACCTGGGGAAGGGGAAGGTTCGGTTCACCCCTCCACTTT
>TRBV5-1|TRBD2|TRBJ2-2|few
CASSPWTSGVPGTGELFF
TGCGCCAGCAGCCCTTGGACTAGCGGGGTCCCGGGTACCGGGGAGCTGTTTTTT
>TRBV6-5|-|TRBJ2-5|few
CASSYRQTGGAQYF
TGTGCCAGCAGTTACAGGCAGACCGGCGGGGCCCAGTACTTC
>TRBV9|-|TRBJ1-1|once
CASSVEGRSTEAFF
TGTGCCAGCAGCGTAGAAGGGAGGAGTACTGAAGCTTTCTTT
>TRBV30|-|TRBJ2-7|-
CACSPNDNEQYF
TGTGCCTGCTCCCCGAACGACAACGAGCAGTACTTC
>TRBV19|TRBD1|TRBJ2-5|-
CASSIGGGQVKTQYF
TGTGCCAGTAGTATCGGAGGGGGACAGGTGAAGACCCAGTACTTC
>TRBV18|-|TRBJ1-1|-
CASSPLQVGGTEAFF
TGTGCCAGCTCACCGCTACAAGTCGGGGGGACTGAAGCTTTCTTT
>TRBV18|TRBD1|TRBJ1-3|few
CASSPGTGNTIYF
TGTGCCAGCTCACCGGGGACAGGGAACACCATATATTTT
>TRBV10-2|TRBD2|TRBJ2-1|few
CASKHSGGRNEQFF
TGCGCCAGCAAACATAGCGGGGGAAGAAATGAGCAGTTCTTC
>TRBV27|-|TRBJ1-2|-
CASSLTPSRSYGYTF
TGTGCCAGCAGTTTAACGCCCTCTAGGTCATATGGCTACACCTTC
>TRBV5-1|-|TRBJ2-1|once
CASSLRGGLNEQFF
TGCGCCAGCAGCTTGCGCGGGGGCCTCAATGAGCAGTTCTTC
>TRBV6-1|-|TRBJ1-5|-
CASGEPFRPQHF
TGTGCCAGCGGAGAACCCTTTCGGCCCCAGCATTTT
>TRBV11-2|-|TRBJ1-5|-
CASSPGTLVHQPQHF
TGTGCCAGCAGCCCGGGGACACTCGTTCATCAGCCCCAGCATTTT
>TRBV5-1|TRBD2|TRBJ2-5|few
CASSKGLAGGPGETQYF
TGCGCCAGCAGCAAGGGACTAGCGGGGGGTCCCGGAGAGACCCAGTACTTC
>TRBV19|TRBD1|TRBJ1-1|-
CASSPRQGAGEAFF
TGTGCCAGTAGTCCTCGACAGGGGGCTGGTGAAGCTTTCTTT
>TRBV4-1|TRBD1|TRBJ1-2|once
CASSQYRDSLINYGYTF
TGCGCCAGCAGCCAATACCGGGACAGCCTAATTAACTATGGCTACACCTTC
>TRBV18|-|TRBJ1-4|-
CASSVTAQNEKLFF
TGTGCCAGCTCCGTGACAGCCCAGAATGAAAAACTGTTTTTT
>TRBV5-4|-|TRBJ1-2|-
CASSKDSYGYTF
TGTGCCAGCAGCAAGGACAGTTATGGCTACACCTTC
>TRBV19|TRBD1|TRBJ1-5|-
CATGQGVPESQPQHF
TGTGCCACCGGACAGGGGGTGCCGGAAAGCCAGCCCCAGCATTTT
>TRBV2|TRBD2|TRBJ2-1|-
CATETSGGYNEQFF
TGTGCCACCGAGACTAGCGGGGGATACAATGAGCAGTTCTTC
>TRBV19|TRBD1|TRBJ1-2|-
CASSYPGQGYGYTF
TGTGCCAGTAGCTATCCGGGACAGGGTTACGGCTACACCTTC
>TRBV30|-|TRBJ1-3|-
CAWSTGSGNTIYF
TGTGCCTGGAGTACAGGGTCTGGAAACACCATATATTTT
>TRBV5-4|-|TRBJ1-3|-
CASSLYSGNTIYF
TGTGCCAGCAGCTTGTACTCTGGAAACACCATATATTTT
>TRBV2|-|TRBJ2-3|once
CASSEAQGGDTQYF
TGTGCCAGCAGTGAAGCCCAGGGTGGAGACACGCAGTATTTT
>TRBV10-3|-|TRBJ1-1|-
CAISERREAFF
TGTGCCATCAGTGAGCGGAGGGAAGCTTTCTTT
>TRBV7-2|TRBD2|TRBJ2-2|-
CASSLVASGGSGELFF
TGTGCCAGCAGCCTAGTGGCTAGCGGGGGGAGCGGGGAGCTGTTTTTT
>TRBV25-1|TRBD1|TRBJ2-2|-
CASSEPGQGIAGELFF
TGTGCCAGCAGTGAACCGGGACAGGGGATAGCCGGGGAGCTGTTTTTT
>TRBV5-1|-|TRBJ2-6|-
CASSLEDRSSGANVLTF
TGCGCCAGCAGCTTGGAGGACAGAAGCTCTGGGGCCAACGTCCTGACTTTC
>TRBV28|-|TRBJ1-3|once
CASSLRSSGNTIYF
TGTGCCAGCAGTTTACGTAGCTCTGGAAACACCATATATTTT
>TRBV6-5|TRBD1|TRBJ1-2|few
CASRMTGYGYTF
TGTGCCAGCAGAATGACAGGGTATGGCTACACCTTC
>TRBV7-9|-|TRBJ2-1|-
CASSLVLTSSYNEQFF
TGTGCCAGCAGCTTAGTCCTAACTAGCTCCTACAATGAGCAGTTCTTC
>TRBV9|-|TRBJ1-2|-
CASSATGVGGYGYTF
TGTGCCAGCAGCGCAACGGGGGTGGGAGGCTATGGCTACACCTTC
>TRBV11-2|-|TRBJ2-7|once
CASSAQGYEQYF
TGTGCCAGCAGCGCCCAGGGCTACGAGCAGTACTTC
>TRBV29-1|-|TRBJ1-2|-
CSVGSQGWVAGYTF
TGCAGCGTTGGGAGCCAGGGTTGGGTCGCCGGCTACACCTTC
>TRBV5-8|-|TRBJ2-1|few
CASSSAGNSYNEQFF
TGTGCCAGCAGCAGCGCCGGGAACTCCTACAATGAGCAGTTCTTC
>TRBV5-1|-|TRBJ2-3|-
CASSLAGSTDTQYF
TGCGCCAGCAGCTTGGCGGGTAGCACAGATACGCAGTATTTT
>TRBV16|-|TRBJ1-5|few
CASSRAGVHSKLDQPQHF
TGTGCCAGCAGCCGGGCGGGCGTACACTCGAAGCTGGATCAGCCCCAGCATTTT
>TRBV13|-|TRBJ2-7|-
CASSLYSGEQYF
TGTGCCAGCAGCTTATACAGCGGCGAGCAGTACTTC
>TRBV6-6|TRBD1|TRBJ2-7|-
CASSRDRAYEQYF
TGTGCCAGCAGTCGGGACAGAGCCTACGAGCAGTACTTC
>TRBV5-1|-|TRBJ1-2|-
CASRPAGGAPYHGYTF
TGCGCCAGCAGGCCCGCGGGGGGGGCGCCTTATCATGGCTACACCTTC